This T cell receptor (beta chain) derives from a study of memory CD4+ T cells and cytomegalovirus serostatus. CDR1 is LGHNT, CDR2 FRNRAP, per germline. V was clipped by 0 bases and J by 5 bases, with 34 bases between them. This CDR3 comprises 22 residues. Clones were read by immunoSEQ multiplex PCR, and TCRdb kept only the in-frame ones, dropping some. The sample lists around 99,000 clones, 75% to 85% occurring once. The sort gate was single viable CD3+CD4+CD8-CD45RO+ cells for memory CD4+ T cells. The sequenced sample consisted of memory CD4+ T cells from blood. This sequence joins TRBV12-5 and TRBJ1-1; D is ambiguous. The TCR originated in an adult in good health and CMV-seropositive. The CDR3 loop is CASGLVPRLALLGPLRGTEAFF. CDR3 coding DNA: TGTGCTAGTGGTTTGGTACCGAGACTCGCCCTGCTAGGGCCCCTCCGCGGGACTGAAGCTTTCTTT.